Listed here are 21 T cell receptor beta chains from one sample, sequenced in a study of cytomegalovirus exposure and HLA in healthy donors. PCR involved 60 Vbeta and 13 Jbeta primers. Profiled with immunoSEQ multiplex PCR; TCRdb holds only in-frame clones, not every one. The table lists roughly 220,000 clones. Sample: PBMCs. These receptors were collected from a girl aged 2-9 years in good health and CMV-seropositive.

The chain joins TRBV9 to TRBJ2-6; tentatively, D is TRBD1 (5 bases). CDR1 SGDLS and CDR2 YYNGEE come from the germline V gene. V lost 4 bases, J lost 0 bases, and 17 bases lay in between. The CDR3 contains 18 residues. CDR3 DNA: TGTGCCAGCAGCCCACCCCCCCGACAGAGCTCTGGGGCCAACGTCCTGACTTTC. This encodes CASSPPPRQSSGANVLTF. The entire variable domain, with the rest obtained from reference TRBV9 and TRBJ2-6, is as follows: DSGVTQTPKHLITATGQRVTLRCSPRSGDLSVYWYQQSLDQGLQFLIQYYNGEERAKGNILERFSAQQFPDLHSELNLSSLELGDSALYFCASSPPPRQSSGANVLTFGAGSRLTVL.

J is TRBJ2-7 and V is TRBV6-5; perhaps TRBD1 as D (5 bases). CDR3 length: 12 residues. The V and J ends lost 5 bases and 7 bases respectively, with 12 bases between them. Germline assignment: CDR1 MNHEY and CDR2 SVGAGI. CDR3 sequence reads: CASSQGLGEQYF. For the CDR3, the DNA is TGTGCCAGCAGTCAGGGTCTGGGTGAGCAGTACTTC.

The chain has TRBV6-5 and TRBJ1-1; perhaps TRBD1 as D (6 bases). The ends were cut back, 6 bases at V and 0 bases at J, with 8 bases in the middle. Germline CDR1 reads MNHEY; CDR2 reads SVGAGI. The length of the CDR3 is 13 residues. The CDR3 region is CASRQGVNTEAFF. The CDR3 coding sequence is TGTGCCAGCAGACAGGGTGTGAACACTGAAGCTTTCTTT.

The J gene is TRBJ2-7, the V gene TRBV7-8; 12 positions agree with TRBD2. The CDR3 contains 17 residues. Germline assignment: CDR1 SGHVS and CDR2 FQNEAQ. Trimming cost V 2 bases and J 0 bases; bases outside gene matches: 5. The CDR3 nucleotides read TGTGCCAGCAGCTTATCCCGGACTAGCGGGATCTCCTACGAGCAGTACTTC. Translated, it gives CASSLSRTSGISYEQYF.

The rearrangement joins TRBV7-8 to TRBJ1-1; maybe TRBD1 (5 bases). This CDR3 is 16 amino acids long. Trimming removed 2 bases at V and 0 bases at J, with 13 bases between. Germline-derived CDR1 and CDR2 are SGHVS and FQNEAQ. DNA of the CDR3: TGTGCCAGCAGCTTATCGGGGGATTTGATGAACACTGAAGCTTTCTTT. Its protein is CASSLSGDLMNTEAFF.

The chain uses TRBV2 and TRBJ1-1; D unresolved. This CDR3 comprises 12 residues. The germline V gene encodes CDR1 SNHLY and CDR2 FYNNEI. Trimming took off 8 bases at V and 4 bases at J, with 11 bases between the two ends. Written as DNA, the CDR3 is TGTGCCAGCTCCCAGTTGGCCACTGAAGCTTTCTTT. The encoded protein is CASSQLATEAFF. Full variable domain (remainder filled in from reference TRBV2 and TRBJ1-1): EPEVTQTPSHQVTQMGQEVILRCVPISNHLYFYWYRQILGQKVEFLVSFYNNEISEKSEIFDDQFSVERPDGSNFTLKIRSTKLEDSAMYFCASSQLATEAFFGQGTRLTVV.

Remarks on this clone: An end of the junction differs from the germline gene, which may be a read error. This chain links TRBV7-9 with TRBJ2-7; 8 bases are shared with TRBD2. Germline lookup yields CDR1 SEHNR and CDR2 FQNEAQ (reference sequence). The CDR3 length is 11 residues. This chain's CDR3 is CGAGGAYEQYF. CDR3 in DNA: TGCGGGGCGGGAGGCGCCTACGAGCAGTACTTC.

The chain carries TRBV25-1 and TRBJ2-7, with 7 bases fitting TRBD1. The germline gives CDR1 MGHDK, CDR2 SYGVNS. The CDR3 is 13 residues long. V lost 6 bases, J lost 6 bases, and 8 bases stayed unmatched. The CDR3 region has the DNA TGTGCCAGCAGCCTGGAGGCAGGGGGCGAGCAGTACTTC. Amino acids: CASSLEAGGEQYF.

The chain joins TRBV30 to TRBJ2-3; 7 bases are shared with TRBD1. Germline trimming cut 0 bases from V and 0 bases from J; bases unmatched to any gene: 6. CDR1 and CDR2 from the germline V gene are GTSNPN and SVGIG (reference sequence). The CDR3 is 16 amino acids. Written as DNA, the CDR3 is TGTGCCTGGAGTGTTGTTAAGGGGGCTAGCACAGATACGCAGTATTTT. Translating it yields CAWSVVKGASTDTQYF.

V is TRBV7-8 and J is TRBJ2-7; D is uncertain. CDR1 is SGHVS and CDR2 is FQNEAQ in the germline V gene. Trimming removed 11 bases at V and 2 bases at J, with 13 bases between. The length of the CDR3 is 12 residues. The CDR3 DNA sequence: TGTGCCTGCGCGGTTAGCACCTACGAGCAGTACTTC. It specifies CACAVSTYEQYF.

The rearrangement uses TRBV27 and TRBJ1-2, with D perhaps TRBD1 (5 bases). Trimming removed 6 bases at V and 4 bases at J, with 18 bases between. The CDR3 extends over 15 amino acids. Germline V gene data show CDR1 as MNHEY and CDR2 as SMNVEV (reference sequence). CDR3 bases: TGTGCCAGCAGCCTCACCGGACCAAGGGGCTATGGCTACACCTTC. Amino acid sequence: CASSLTGPRGYGYTF.

This rearrangement joins TRBV27 to TRBJ2-3, with D possibly TRBD1 on 5 matching bases. The CDR3 is 14 amino acids. Germline loops: CDR1 MNHEY, CDR2 SMNVEV (reference sequence). V lost 7 bases and J 4 bases, leaving 15 bases between the germline ends. This chain's CDR3 is CASTPLRGSDTQYF. In nucleotides, the CDR3 is TGTGCCAGCACCCCCCTTAGGGGTTCAGATACGCAGTATTTT.

This chain connects TRBV2 to TRBJ1-5, with D perhaps matching TRBD1 (5 bases). The V and J ends lost 2 bases and 6 bases respectively, with 17 bases between them. The CDR3 is 16 amino acids. Germline lookup yields CDR1 SNHLY and CDR2 FYNNEI. The CDR3 loop is CASSERVGQGGQPQHF. CDR3 in DNA: TGTGCCAGCAGTGAAAGAGTAGGGCAGGGCGGTCAGCCCCAGCATTTT.

The J gene is TRBJ1-2, the V gene TRBV6-5; 7 positions match TRBD1. This CDR3 has 13 residues. The V gene end was trimmed by 6 bases and the J gene end by 4 bases; junction bases not matched to a gene: 5. Germline CDR1 and CDR2: MNHEY and SVGAGI. Written as DNA, the CDR3 is TGTGCCAGCAGCTCGGACAGGCCCTATGGCTACACCTTC. It encodes CASSSDRPYGYTF.

The rearrangement links TRBV18 to TRBJ2-7; possible D gene TRBD1, 6 bases. The germline V gene encodes CDR1 KGHSH and CDR2 LQKENI. This CDR3 has 14 residues. Trimming cost V 3 bases and J 1 base, with 10 bases left between them. CDR3 region: CASSPLDSSYEQYF. In DNA, the CDR3 is TGTGCCAGCTCACCCCTGGACAGTTCCTACGAGCAGTACTTC.

The gene calls are TRBV7-9 and TRBJ2-7, with a tentative D call TRBD1 (5 bases). Trimming stripped 3 bases from V and 4 bases from J, with 10 bases between. CDR3 length equals 13 residues. Per germline, CDR1 SEHNR and CDR2 FQNEAQ (reference sequence). The CDR3 DNA is TGTGCCAGCAGCTTGGCAGGGCGGTACGAGCAGTACTTC. Its translation: CASSLAGRYEQYF.

The rearrangement joins TRBV6-6 to TRBJ1-2; no reliable D call. With 6 bases removed from V and 5 bases from J, the gap between germline ends came to 4 bases. Germline V gives CDR1 MNHNY, CDR2 SVGAGI (reference sequence). The CDR3 is 10 amino acids. CDR3 in amino acids: CASSPYGYTF. The CDR3 DNA follows: TGTGCCAGCAGCCCGTATGGCTACACCTTC.

The chain has TRBV13 and TRBJ1-3; D may be TRBD1 (5 bases). Trimming took off 2 bases at V and 0 bases at J, with 17 bases between the two ends. The CDR3 spans 18 residues. CDR1 is PRHDT, CDR2 FYEKMQ, per germline (reference sequence). CDR3 coding DNA: TGTGCCAGCAGCTTAATCCCTAGACCCGACAGCTCTGGAAACACCATATATTTT. Protein product: CASSLIPRPDSSGNTIYF. Complete variable domain (other parts from reference TRBV13 and TRBJ1-3): AAGVIQSPRHLIKEKRETATLKCYPIPRHDTVYWYQQGPGQDPQFLISFYEKMQSDKGSIPDRFSAQQFSDYHSELNMSSLELGDSALYFCASSLIPRPDSSGNTIYFGEGSWLTVV.

The J gene is TRBJ1-1, the V gene TRBV6-5; D unclear. Between the trimmed V and J ends, which lost 5 bases and 3 bases, there was a span of 10 bases. The CDR3 runs 13 residues. CDR1 MNHEY and CDR2 SVGAGI come from the germline V gene. The CDR3 nucleotides read TGTGCCAGCAGTGAGTCCTTCCACACTGAAGCTTTCTTT. This sequence encodes CASSESFHTEAFF.

The chain recombines TRBV5-1 with TRBJ2-5, with D possibly matching TRBD1 (5 bases). Germline loops: CDR1 SGHRS, CDR2 YFSETQ. This CDR3 comprises 14 residues. V was pared by 0 bases and J by 4 bases, with 10 bases between. The CDR3 nucleotides read TGCGCCAGCAGCTTGGGTCAGGGCCCAGAGACCCAGTACTTC. Its translation: CASSLGQGPETQYF.

The chain uses TRBV27 and TRBJ1-2; 11 bases agree with TRBD1. Germline CDR1 is MNHEY and CDR2 is SMNVEV (reference sequence). The length of the CDR3 is 16 residues. J gave up 8 bases and V 4 bases, and 12 bases lay outside the gene matches. CDR3: CASSSSLDRGPKGYTF. CDR3 DNA: TGTGCCAGCAGTTCCTCCCTGGACAGGGGGCCGAAGGGCTACACCTTC.